This TCR beta chain was sequenced during a study of blood T cell repertoires in COVID-19. As for the study in general: The samples span acute and convalescent COVID-19 from the United States, Italy and Spain.

V was clipped by 7 bases and J by 0 bases, with 7 bases between them. This CDR3 contains 13 residues. The germline gives CDR1 MDHEN, CDR2 SYDVKM. Sequencing used immunoSEQ multiplex PCR; TCRdb keeps in-frame clones, though not all of them. The repertoire includes 55,000 to 65,000 clones, nearly 80% of them detected once, and 25% sits in the top ten. The specimen sequenced was peripheral blood. The receptor comes from a human donor in a cohort sampled during active COVID-19. The genes are TRBV28 and TRBJ2-4; D remains unclear. The CDR3 region is CASNKLAKNIQYF. In nucleotides, the CDR3 is TGTGCCAGCAATAAACTAGCCAAAAACATTCAGTACTTC.